These T cell receptor beta chains were read from a single sample in a study of blood T cell repertoires in COVID-19. Data came from immunoSEQ multiplex PCR; TCRdb stores just in-frame clones and leaves some out. The profile shows some 200,000 clones, roughly 91% of them singletons. Sequences were obtained from peripheral blood. Receptors originate from a man aged 35 to 55 with active or convalescent COVID-19. Both conserved end residues are part of each CDR3. Where a row states a size, it is once, few, many or the class of an expanded clone; other rows omit it.

clone size,CDR3 length,V gene,J gene,CDR3 protein
once,15,TRBV4-3,TRBJ2-5,CASSQVAGVGETQYF
-,13,TRBV18,TRBJ1-5,CASSLAGDQPQHF
-,16,TRBV7-9,TRBJ1-6,CASSRWSGTGDSPLHF
once,16,TRBV18,TRBJ1-5,CASSQLPTGNNQPQHF
-,16,TRBV19,TRBJ1-6,CASSTRGQGVGSPLHF
-,14,TRBV6-5,TRBJ2-5,CASSKQAGKETQYF
-,13,TRBV19,TRBJ1-3,CASSMAGRDTIYF
-,12,TRBV25-1,TRBJ1-4,CASTDNGEKLFF
-,18,TRBV5-1,TRBJ2-6,CASKASGTTFSGANVLTF
-,14,TRBV5-5,TRBJ1-2,CASSLEGTNYGYTF
-,16,TRBV11-3,TRBJ2-2,CASSRRDSHNTGELFF
-,16,TRBV6-5,TRBJ2-7,CASSYQSGLASYEQYF
-,14,TRBV28,TRBJ1-1,CASEKTGVNTEAFF
-,13,TRBV28,TRBJ2-7,CASRTGGFYEQYF
-,16,TRBV6-1,TRBJ1-1,CASSERGNVLNTEAFF
-,15,TRBV7-2,TRBJ1-6,CASSPTGTSDSPLHF
-,17,TRBV28,TRBJ2-1,CASSLVDGGPPYNEQFF
-,15,TRBV5-6,TRBJ1-6,CASSPERGRNSPLHF
-,15,TRBV28,TRBJ1-5,CASSRPGGGNQPQHF
-,17,TRBV29-1,TRBJ1-1,CSVIRDTSKGMNTEAFF
-,16,TRBV10-1,TRBJ1-2,CARVTLRGTENYGYTF
-,13,TRBV10-3,TRBJ2-3,CAISAEGADTQYF
-,12,TRBV6-5,TRBJ1-1,CASRTGYTEAFF
-,16,TRBV2,TRBJ2-3,CASSGYLLGSTDTQYF
-,14,TRBV9,TRBJ2-5,CASNIAGGRETQYF
-,13,TRBV18,TRBJ2-7,CASSPLSSYEQYF
-,14,TRBV2,TRBJ1-1,CASQRDRGNTEAFF
few,13,TRBV29-1,TRBJ1-2,CSVDVLTNYGYTF
-,12,TRBV29-1,TRBJ2-1,CSVEDLSAEQFF
-,17,TRBV11-2,TRBJ1-6,CASSFTGLSSYNSPLHF
-,14,TRBV6-5,TRBJ1-6,CASRKGDRNSPLHF
-,14,TRBV19,TRBJ1-1,CASSIGERNTEAFF
-,14,TRBV6-6,TRBJ1-2,CASVRGGSDYGYTF
-,14,TRBV19,TRBJ2-7,CASSIATGGYEQYF
few,15,TRBV6-2/TRBV6-3,TRBJ2-7,CASSYSGSPGGEQYF
-,16,TRBV15,TRBJ2-7,CATSRDRSGGPYEQYF
-,13,TRBV19,TRBJ1-1,CASSSTGGTEAFF
-,13,TRBV6-4,TRBJ1-1,CASSVEVGTEAFF
once,15,TRBV5-5,TRBJ2-1,CASSLEQGDYNEQFF
-,14,TRBV10-3,TRBJ2-2,CAMNSGGNTGELFF
-,12,TRBV28,TRBJ1-1,CASSSPVAEAFF
-,16,TRBV6-6,TRBJ2-1,CASSPEGLHGSGEQFF
-,13,TRBV6-6,TRBJ1-6,CASSIRGDSPLHF
-,16,TRBV28,TRBJ2-3,CASSLTSGRNTDTQYF
-,14,TRBV7-2,TRBJ2-7,CASSEQRSSYEQYF
-,13,TRBV5-4,TRBJ2-1,CASSPSSVNEQFF
-,14,TRBV29-1,TRBJ2-3,CSAAGGVSTDTQYF
-,12,TRBV10-3,TRBJ1-1,CAIKGRNTEAFF
-,16,TRBV4-3,TRBJ2-7,CASSRSRTPAPYEQYF
-,13,TRBV2,TRBJ1-4,CASRRDQGEKLFF